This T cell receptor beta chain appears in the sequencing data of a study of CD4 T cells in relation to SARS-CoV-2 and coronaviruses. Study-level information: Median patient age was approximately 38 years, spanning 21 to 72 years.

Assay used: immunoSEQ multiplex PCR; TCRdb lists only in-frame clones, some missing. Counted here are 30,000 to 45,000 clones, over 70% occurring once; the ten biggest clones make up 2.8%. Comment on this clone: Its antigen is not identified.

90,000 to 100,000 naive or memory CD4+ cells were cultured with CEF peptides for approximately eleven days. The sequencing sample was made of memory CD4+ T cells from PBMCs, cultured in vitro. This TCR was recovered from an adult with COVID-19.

This CDR3 is CASSYGAGDTQYF. The CDR3 DNA is TGTGCCAGCAGTTATGGGGCTGGGGATACGCAGTATTTT. This rearrangement joins TRBV6-5 to TRBJ2-3; tentative D call: TRBD1 (5 bases). The CDR3 runs 13 residues. CDR1 MNHEY and CDR2 SVGAGI come from the germline V gene. V was shortened by 3 bases and J by 6 bases, with 10 bases between the two germline ends.